Below, 27 T cell receptor beta chains from the same sample are listed, as sequenced in a study of neurological immune-mediated disorders. MiXCR, applied by TCRdb to the 5' RACE reads, yields one record per CDR3 protein. The sample includes some 57,000 distinct CDR3 sequences, roughly 3.8% of them seen just once. The sequenced sample was PBMCs. The source of these receptors is a man aged 55 to 70 with multiple sclerosis.

The table lists this clonotype with many counts. The chain recombines TRBV9 with TRBJ2-1; 9 positions agree with TRBD2. Germline V gene sequence: CDR1 SGDLS, CDR2 YYNGEE. V shed 0 bases and J 9 bases; nucleotides not matched to a gene: 10. The CDR3 totals 16 residues. The CDR3 coding sequence is TGTGCCAGCAGCGTAGATTGGCGGGGGGGCCGTAGTGAGCAGTTCTTC. Its translation is CASSVDWRGGRSEQFF.

The chain joins TRBV6-6 to TRBJ2-1; 7 nucleotides line up with TRBD2. The CDR3 is 15 residues long. The V gene's germline CDR1 is MNHNY and CDR2 SVGAGI (reference sequence). V was pared by 5 bases and J by 8 bases, with 12 bases of the junction left unmatched. CDR3 nucleotides: TGTGCCAGCAGTCCTTACGGACTAGTTGGCGATGAGCAGTTCTTC. Amino acids: CASSPYGLVGDEQFF.

This clonotype was picked up many times. The chain couples TRBV6-1 to TRBJ1-2; unclear D gene. Germline V gives CDR1 MNHNS, CDR2 SASEGT. V shed 6 bases and J shed 8 bases, with 16 bases lying between them. This CDR3 is built from 13 residues. CDR3 nucleotide sequence: TGTGCCAGCAGCCTGAGGGATTCCGGGGGCTACACCTTC. Translated, it gives CASSLRDSGGYTF.

J is TRBJ2-1 and V is TRBV7-2; 10 bases are a match to TRBD2. Per the germline V gene, CDR1 is SGHTA and CDR2 is FQGNSA. Germline trimming cut 2 bases from V and 4 bases from J; bases unmatched to any gene: 5. This CDR3 has 16 amino acids. The CDR3 here is CASSLSSSGRYNEQFF. The CDR3 DNA follows: TGTGCCAGCAGCTTAAGCTCTAGCGGGAGATACAATGAGCAGTTCTTC.

This clonotype was detected ten times or more. The rearrangement joins TRBV6-1 to TRBJ1-1; D uncertain. This CDR3 is 11 amino acids long. V was clipped by 3 bases and J by 8 bases, with 7 bases between them. The germline CDR1 and CDR2 sequences are MNHNS and SASEGT. CDR3 protein: CASSDSLEAFF. DNA of the CDR3: TGTGCCAGCAGTGACAGCTTGGAAGCTTTCTTT.

This clonotype turned up a few times. The chain combines TRBV5-1 with TRBJ1-2, with D perhaps matching TRBD1 (5 bases). Trimming removed 3 bases from V and 4 bases from J, with 13 bases in between. The germline V gene encodes CDR1 SGHRS and CDR2 YFSETQ. This CDR3 comprises 14 residues. CDR3 in amino acids: CASSWDVQVYGYTF. The CDR3 DNA sequence: TGCGCCAGCAGCTGGGACGTACAGGTCTATGGCTACACCTTC.

This clonotype was found many times. The rearrangement joins TRBV9 to TRBJ2-3, with a possible D match to TRBD2 (5 bases). V lost 1 base and J lost 4, with 13 bases in between. Germline assignment: CDR1 SGDLS and CDR2 YYNGEE. CDR3 length: 15 residues. The DNA for the CDR3 is TGTGCCAGCAGCGTAATCGGTAGTAGCGCAGATACGCAGTATTTT. Translated, it gives CASSVIGSSADTQYF.

This clonotype was recorded at least ten times. This chain joins TRBV20-1 and TRBJ2-4; the D gene could be TRBD1 or TRBD2 (5 bases each). Between the trimmed V and J ends, which lost 6 bases and 3 bases, there was a span of 15 bases. This CDR3 spans 14 amino acids. The germline V gene has CDR1 DFQATT and CDR2 SNEGSKA (reference sequence). The CDR3 spells CSAPPGTNKNIQYF. CDR3 bases: TGCAGTGCCCCCCCCGGGACCAACAAAAACATTCAGTACTTC.

This clonotype occurred many times. The chain uses TRBV29-1 and TRBJ2-1; D not resolved. CDR1 is SQVTM and CDR2 is ANQGSEA in the germline V gene. V lost 4 bases and J lost 6, with 7 bases in between. CDR3 length equals 11 residues. The CDR3 region has the DNA TGCAGCGTTGGGAGCTTCAATGAGCAGTTCTTC. It encodes CSVGSFNEQFF.

In its sample, this clonotype was seen many times. This rearrangement joins TRBV5-1 to TRBJ2-2, with 7 bases fitting TRBD1. This CDR3 region has 16 residues. The trim removed 7 bases at V and 2 bases at J, leaving 11 bases unmatched. Germline V gene data show CDR1 as SGHRS and CDR2 as YFSETQ. The CDR3 DNA reads as TGCGCCAGCCGCCCTCGTGGGACAGCAAACACCGGGGAGCTGTTTTTT. It yields the protein CASRPRGTANTGELFF.

This clonotype was counted at least ten times. The rearrangement uses TRBV6-1 and TRBJ2-5, with D unclear. Germline values: CDR1 MNHNS, CDR2 SASEGT. V dropped 5 bases and J dropped 7 bases, with 8 bases sitting between them. The CDR3 covers 11 residues. This chain's CDR3 is CASSSTWTQYF. CDR3 DNA: TGTGCCAGCAGTTCCACCTGGACCCAGTACTTC.

In this sample, this clonotype turned up many times. The rearrangement joins TRBV5-6 to TRBJ1-6, with TRBD1 matching over 7 bases. The V segment lost 3 bases and the J segment 5 bases; nucleotides outside the gene matches: 5. This CDR3 contains 15 residues. The germline gives CDR1 SGHDT, CDR2 YYEEEE. The CDR3 reads CASSSYRGNNSPLHF. The CDR3, as DNA: TGTGCCAGCAGCTCATACAGGGGAAATAATTCACCCCTCCACTTT.

In its sample, this clonotype was seen many times. The genes are TRBV20-1 and TRBJ2-3; D is possibly TRBD2 (7 bases). This CDR3 comprises 15 residues. V gave up 6 bases and J gave up 6 bases, with 22 bases separating them. Germline V CDR1 and CDR2: DFQATT, SNEGSKA (reference sequence). This CDR3 reads CSARYPRGGRDTQYF. The CDR3 DNA sequence: TGCAGTGCCCGATACCCAAGGGGGGGCCGGGATACGCAGTATTTT.

This clonotype was picked up many times. V and J are TRBV5-6 and TRBJ2-4; D is undetermined. The germline V gene has CDR1 SGHDT and CDR2 YYEEEE. The V end lost 7 bases, the J end lost 0 bases, and 14 bases lay between the germline ends. The CDR3 extends over 15 amino acids. The CDR3 DNA sequence: TGTGCCAGCGGGGTGCTGGCGGTAGCCAAAAACATTCAGTACTTC. This gives the protein CASGVLAVAKNIQYF.

This clonotype has ten or more counts. This chain links TRBV10-3 with TRBJ2-4; no reliable D call. The V and J ends lost 3 bases and 6 bases respectively, with 15 bases between them. CDR1 ENHRY and CDR2 SYGVKD come from the germline V gene. CDR3 length: 15 amino acids. Written as DNA, the CDR3 is TGTGCCATCAGTGACCAAACGGGTCCCGGAAACATTCAGTACTTC. This gives the protein CAISDQTGPGNIQYF.

This clonotype was recorded at least ten times. The J gene is TRBJ1-1, the V gene TRBV20-1, with D hard to call. Germline values: CDR1 DFQATT, CDR2 SNEGSKA (reference sequence). The germline V and J ends were trimmed by 0 bases and 8 bases, with 7 bases remaining between them. The CDR3 contains 11 residues. The CDR3 DNA reads TGCAGTGCTAGAGATAGTCGCGAAGCTTTCTTT. This gives the protein CSARDSREAFF.

At least ten counts were recorded for this clonotype. The J gene is TRBJ2-1, the V gene TRBV24-1; TRBD1 matches at 10 bases. The CDR3 runs to 15 residues. Trimming cost V 3 bases and J 6 bases; bases outside gene matches: 4. Germline assignment: CDR1 KGHDR and CDR2 SFDVKD. CDR3 DNA: TGTGCCACCAGTGATACCGGGACAGGGGTCAATGAGCAGTTCTTC. It codes for CATSDTGTGVNEQFF.

This clonotype was counted at least ten times. This chain uses TRBV9 with TRBJ2-3, with D possibly TRBD2 on 6 matching bases. The CDR3 consists of 15 residues. Germline lookup yields CDR1 SGDLS and CDR2 YYNGEE. Trimming took off 0 bases at V and 6 bases at J, with 14 bases between the two ends. The CDR3 DNA reads TGTGCCAGCAGCGTAGATATAGCGGTCAGGGATACGCAGTATTTT. This codes for CASSVDIAVRDTQYF.

The chain uses TRBV10-2 and TRBJ2-1, with TRBD1 matching 7 bases. The germline gives CDR1 WSHSY, CDR2 SAAADI. Trimming at V came to 10 bases and at J to 1 base, leaving 4 bases not matched to a gene. This CDR3 is 13 amino acids long. CDR3 region: CATRGSSYNEQFF. CDR3 nucleotide sequence: TGCGCCACCAGGGGGAGTTCCTACAATGAGCAGTTCTTC.

This clonotype occurred many times. V is TRBV9 and J is TRBJ2-3; D is possibly TRBD1 (5 bases). The germline V gene has CDR1 SGDLS and CDR2 YYNGEE. CDR3 length: 13 residues. The V and J ends lost 0 bases and 10 bases respectively, with 12 bases between them. The CDR3 DNA reads as TGTGCCAGCAGCGTAGATGGGGCCGGGCCGCAGTATTTT. Its translation: CASSVDGAGPQYF.

This clonotype showed up just once. Possible read error: a much larger clone is one base away. The chain couples TRBV3-1 to TRBJ2-1, with no clear D. Germline CDR1 reads LGHDT; CDR2 reads YNNKEL (reference sequence). This CDR3 is built from 13 residues. V lost 4 bases and J lost 10, with 14 bases in between. The CDR3 DNA is TGTGCCAGCAGCCTATGGACCAGAGTCGAGCAGTTCTTC. It codes for CASSLWTRVEQFF.

In this sample, this clonotype turned up many times. This chain joins TRBV5-1 and TRBJ2-1; D gene uncertain. The CDR3 has 13 amino acids. V lost 5 bases and J 0 bases, leaving 6 bases between the germline ends. The germline V gene has CDR1 SGHRS and CDR2 YFSETQ. CDR3: CASSQISYNEQFF. The CDR3 DNA reads TGCGCCAGCAGTCAGATCTCCTACAATGAGCAGTTCTTC. Using reference TRBV5-1 and TRBJ2-1 for the parts outside the CDR3, the full variable domain is KAGVTQTPRYLIKTRGQQVTLSCSPISGHRSVSWYQQTPGQGLQFLFEYFSETQRNKGNFPGRFSGRQFSNSRSEMNVSTLELGDSALYLCASSQISYNEQFFGPGTRLTVL.

This clonotype was detected a few times. CDR3 sequence (DNA): TGCAGTGCTAGAGTCCCGCTAGCGGGAGGAACAGATACGCAGTATTTT. It codes for CSARVPLAGGTDTQYF. V and J are TRBV20-1 and TRBJ2-3, with 11 bases aligning to TRBD2. Germline CDR1 is DFQATT and CDR2 is SNEGSKA (reference sequence). J gave up 3 bases and V 1 base, and 6 bases lay outside the gene matches. This CDR3 contains 16 residues.

This clonotype was recorded at least ten times. V and J are TRBV2 and TRBJ2-3, with TRBD2 identical over 9 bases. V trimming: 5 bases; J trimming: 3 bases; junction bases outside the gene matches: 3. The CDR3 is 14 amino acids. The germline V gene encodes CDR1 SNHLY and CDR2 FYNNEI. CDR3 in DNA: TGTGCCAGCAGTAGACTAGCGGAGACAGATACGCAGTATTTT. Translating gives CASSRLAETDTQYF.

In its sample, this clonotype was seen a few times. The chain has TRBV6-6 and TRBJ2-5; the D gene is possibly TRBD1 (5 bases). Germline V gene sequence: CDR1 MNHNY, CDR2 SVGAGI (reference sequence). Trimming removed 2 bases from V and 1 base from J, with 8 bases in between. The CDR3 is made up of 14 amino acids. The CDR3 nucleotides are TGTGCCAGCAGTTACAGGGGTATCCAAGAGACCCAGTACTTC. Protein product: CASSYRGIQETQYF.

This clonotype has just a few counts. V and J are TRBV20-1 and TRBJ1-5; a possible D gene is TRBD1 (6 bases). Germline V gives CDR1 DFQATT, CDR2 SNEGSKA (reference sequence). V lost 6 bases to trimming and J lost 4 bases, with 22 bases between them. The CDR3 covers 16 residues. The DNA for the CDR3 is TGCAGTGCACCTCAGGGCGGGGGGCTAACGAATCAGCCCCAGCATTTT. It is translated as CSAPQGGGLTNQPQHF.

In its sample, this clonotype was seen many times. This chain joins TRBV7-6 and TRBJ2-3; 10 bases align to TRBD2. There are 16 residues in the CDR3. CDR1 is SGHVS, CDR2 FNYEAQ, per germline. Trimming took 4 bases from V and 3 from J; bases not matched to a gene: 7. CDR3 loop: CASSSRLAGETDTQYF. Here the CDR3 DNA reads TGTGCCAGCAGCTCTAGACTAGCGGGTGAGACAGATACGCAGTATTTT.